This TCR beta chain appears in the sequencing data of a study of post-analysis software for immune sequencing data. Study conclusions and caveats: Multiple sclerosis patients showed significantly lower normalized Chao1 diversity than controls did. When patients were compared with controls, a handful of TRBV segments were more frequent, TRBV5-6, TRBV5-1 and TRBV20-1 among them.

The CDR3 is made up of 16 amino acids. V gave up 0 bases and J gave up 0 bases; unmatched junction bases: 5. Germline V gives CDR1 MNHEY, CDR2 SVGAGI. The table lists this clonotype with a few counts. Its antigen is not identified. Unique molecular identifiers were carried by the TCR beta cDNA libraries. Yield was 500,000 or so cDNA molecules from roughly 0.93 to 9.6 million T cells. TCRdb fed the PCR reads into MiXCR, producing one record per CDR3 protein. The sample holds roughly 170,000 distinct CDR3 sequences, around 30% seen once. The chain employs TRBV6-5 and TRBJ2-7; 7 nucleotides align to TRBD2. This TCR was recovered from a girl aged 10 to 17 with multiple sclerosis. Sequenced sample: blood. CDR3 bases: TGTGCCAGCAGTTACTCGGGGGGGATCGGCTCCTACGAGCAGTACTTC. Residues: CASSYSGGIGSYEQYF.